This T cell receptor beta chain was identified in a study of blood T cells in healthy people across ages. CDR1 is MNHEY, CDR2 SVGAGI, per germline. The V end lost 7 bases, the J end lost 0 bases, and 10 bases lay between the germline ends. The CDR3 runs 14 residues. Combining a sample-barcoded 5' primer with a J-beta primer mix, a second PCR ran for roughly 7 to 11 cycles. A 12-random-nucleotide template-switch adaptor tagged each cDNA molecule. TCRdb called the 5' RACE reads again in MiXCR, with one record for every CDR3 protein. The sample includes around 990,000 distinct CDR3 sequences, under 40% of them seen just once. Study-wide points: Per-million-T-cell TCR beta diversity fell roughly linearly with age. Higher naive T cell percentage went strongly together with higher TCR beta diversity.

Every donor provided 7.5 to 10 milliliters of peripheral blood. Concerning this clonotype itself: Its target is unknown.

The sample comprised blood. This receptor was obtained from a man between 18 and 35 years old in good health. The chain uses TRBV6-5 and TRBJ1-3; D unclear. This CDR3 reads CASIPRYSGNTIYF. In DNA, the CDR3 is TGTGCCAGCATCCCCCGGTACTCTGGAAACACCATATATTTT.